This TCR beta chain was retrieved from a study of blood T cell repertoires in COVID-19. About the study: Acute and convalescent COVID-19 samples came from the United States, Italy and Spain. PBMCs, B-cell-depleted T cells, or T cells provided the cDNA or gDNA that made up the material.

As handled by the study authors: By means of reference gene primer amplification, nucleated cell counts were estimated. The table came from immunoSEQ multiplex PCR; TCRdb's copy has only in-frame clones and leaves some out. D and trimming come from the DNA, and the V and J calls and clone size come from that table. This sample has more than 150,000 clones, with under 85% found just once. Germline CDR1 is SGHAT and CDR2 is FQNNGV. V was clipped by 5 bases and J by 3 bases; unmatched bases: 6. The CDR3 contains 16 residues. The source is a woman between 40 and 55 years old with acute or convalescent COVID-19. Source material: peripheral blood. The chain joins TRBV11-2 to TRBJ2-2; the match to TRBD2 covers 10 bases. The CDR3 region is CASSQSGTSDTGELFF. CDR3 coding DNA: TGTGCCAGCAGCCAGTCCGGGACTAGCGACACCGGGGAGCTGTTTTTT. The full variable domain, rest sourced from reference TRBV11-2 and TRBJ2-2, is EAGVAQSPRYKIIEKRQSVAFWCNPISGHATLYWYQQILGQGPKLLIQFQNNGVVDDSQLPKDRFSAERLKGVDSTLKIQPAKLEDSAVYLCASSQSGTSDTGELFFGEGSRLTVL.